The 26 T cell receptor beta chains below come from one sample, sequenced in a study of blood T cell repertoires in COVID-19. Some clones are missing from TCRdb's copy, which holds only in-frame ones; the method was immunoSEQ multiplex PCR. The repertoire holds 150,000 or so clones, 75% to 80% seen once, with 1.5% to 2% in the top ten. Sequenced material: peripheral blood. All receptors derive from a man older than 75 with acute or convalescent COVID-19.

This chain connects TRBV3-1 (or the pseudogene TRBV3-2) to TRBJ2-1; 12 nucleotides align to TRBD2. CDR1 and CDR2 from the germline V gene are LGHDT and YNNKEL (reference sequence). The CDR3 totals 15 residues. V shed 4 bases and J 4 bases; nucleotides not matched to a gene: 2. CDR3 in amino acids: CASSPTSGGYNEQFF. Written as DNA, the CDR3 is TGTGCCAGCAGCCCGACTAGCGGGGGTTACAATGAGCAGTTCTTC.

The gene calls are TRBV9 and TRBJ2-3; TRBD2 agrees at 7 bases. This CDR3 spans 13 amino acids. CDR1 is SGDLS, CDR2 YYNGEE, per germline. V lost 4 bases, J lost 6 bases, and 5 bases stayed unmatched. The CDR3 nucleotides are TGTGCCAGCAGCCCCGGGGGGAGGGATACGCAGTATTTT. Translated, it gives CASSPGGRDTQYF.

This rearrangement joins TRBV9 to TRBJ2-7; TRBD2 matches 9 bases. J was trimmed by 1 base and V by 2 bases; bases with no gene match: 10. This CDR3 is built from 17 residues. CDR1 SGDLS and CDR2 YYNGEE come from the germline V gene. CDR3 sequence: CASSVADSGGPSYEQYF. The CDR3, as DNA: TGTGCCAGCAGCGTGGCAGATAGCGGGGGCCCTTCCTACGAGCAGTACTTC.

The chain carries TRBV11-3 and TRBJ2-3, with 13 bases lining up with TRBD2. Trimming cost V 2 bases and J 3 bases; bases outside gene matches: 5. The CDR3 contains 17 residues. CDR1 and CDR2 from the germline V gene are SGHNT and YENEEA. CDR3 coding DNA: TGTGCCAGCAGCTTAACTAGCGGGGGGGCCGGGACAGATACGCAGTATTTT. Translated: CASSLTSGGAGTDTQYF.

This clone was counted a few times. This chain joins TRBV7-3 and TRBJ2-2; the match to TRBD2 covers 9 bases. CDR1 SGHTA and CDR2 FQGTGA come from the germline V gene. The V and J ends lost 0 bases and 6 bases, in that order; junction bases with no gene match: 5. The CDR3 totals 16 residues. CDR3 coding DNA: TGTGCCAGCAGCTTAACGGCCGGACTAGCGTCCGGGGAGCTGTTTTTT. This gives the protein CASSLTAGLASGELFF.

For this clone: One end of the junction varies from germline; a read error may be responsible. The J gene is TRBJ1-2, the V gene TRBV2, with 10 bases lining up with TRBD1. This CDR3 spans 15 amino acids. Per germline, CDR1 SNHLY and CDR2 FYNNEI. CDR3 residues: CAGRQGALSPYGYTF. The CDR3 DNA reads TGTGCCGGCAGACAGGGGGCCCTATCACCGTATGGCTACACCTTC.

V and J are TRBV12-2 and TRBJ2-7; TRBD1 is the table's D call and was not checked against the DNA. TRBV12-2 is a pseudogene. CDR3 length: 16 residues. The CDR3, as DNA: TGTGCAAGTCGCTTAGCAGGGACAGGGGTCACCTACGAGCAGTACTTC. Its translation: CASRLAGTGVTYEQYF.

Note on this clone: The same CDR3 arises from other DNA sequences in this sample as well. The chain employs TRBV19 and TRBJ2-3, with 9 bases that match TRBD1. J lost 3 bases, V lost 4 bases, and 5 bases had no gene match. Germline loops: CDR1 LNHDA, CDR2 SQIVND (reference sequence). This CDR3 is 15 amino acids long. This CDR3 reads CASSTGQGSTDTQYF. DNA for the CDR3: TGTGCCAGTAGTACCGGACAGGGGAGTACAGATACGCAGTATTTT.

This rearrangement joins TRBV5-1 to TRBJ2-2, with a tentative D call TRBD2 (5 bases). Germline CDR1 and CDR2: SGHRS and YFSETQ. The V gene lost 6 bases and the J gene lost 16 bases, with 19 bases spanning the gap. There are 12 residues in the CDR3. The DNA of the CDR3 is TGCGCCAGCAAGGGAGAGTTGGGAGAAGCGTTTTTT. Amino acid sequence: CASKGELGEAFF.

This sequence joins TRBV2 and TRBJ2-1; tentatively, D is TRBD1 (6 bases). Looked up from germline, CDR1 is SNHLY and CDR2 is FYNNEI. V was trimmed by 5 bases and J by 1 base, leaving 15 bases between them. The CDR3 is made up of 16 amino acids. The DNA of the CDR3 is TGTGCCAGCAGTTCTTTCCGGGACATATCCTACAATGAGCAGTTCTTC. Its translation: CASSSFRDISYNEQFF.

The chain has TRBV2 and TRBJ1-2; TRBD1 agrees at 7 bases. The CDR3 consists of 15 residues. CDR1 is SNHLY, CDR2 FYNNEI, per germline. With 6 bases clipped from V and 2 bases from J, the junction kept 9 bases outside the gene matches. CDR3 nucleotide sequence: TGTGCCAGCAGAAAGACAGGGAATGAGAACTATGGCTACACCTTC. Its translation is CASRKTGNENYGYTF.

This clone was found once. The CDR3 region is CASSLGQGPNYGYTF. CDR3 sequence (DNA): TGCGCCAGCAGCTTAGGACAGGGGCCAAACTATGGCTACACCTTC. The V gene is TRBV5-1, the J gene TRBJ1-2, with 9 bases fitting TRBD1. In germline, CDR1 is SGHRS, CDR2 YFSETQ. V lost 2 bases and J lost 2; bases outside the gene matches: 4. The CDR3 has 15 amino acids.

CDR3 sequence reads: CASSPSGGAGADTQYF. The CDR3 nucleotides read TGCGCCAGCAGCCCCTCGGGGGGCGCGGGTGCAGATACGCAGTATTTT. V usage is TRBV5-1 and J usage is TRBJ2-3; D might be TRBD2 (7 bases). Germline V gene sequence: CDR1 SGHRS, CDR2 YFSETQ. This CDR3 region has 16 residues. V dropped 4 bases and J dropped 4 bases, with 19 bases sitting between them.

The CDR3 nucleotides read TGTGCCAGCAGTTATAGCCGTACTGGGATCCAGGGGGTATACACCTTC. It is translated as CASSYSRTGIQGVYTF. The genes are TRBV6-5 and TRBJ1-2; 7 bases are shared with TRBD1. V lost 3 bases, J lost 11 bases, and 18 bases stayed unmatched. The CDR3 loop spans 16 amino acids. Germline V gives CDR1 MNHEY, CDR2 SVGAGI.

The chain couples TRBV12-3 or TRBV12-4 to TRBJ1-5, with D unresolved. There are 13 residues in the CDR3. Trimming stripped 5 bases from V and 5 bases from J, with 10 bases between. CDR3 sequence: CASSARVYQPQHF. In DNA form, the CDR3 reads TGTGCCAGCAGTGCAAGAGTATATCAGCCCCAGCATTTT.

This chain joins TRBV10-3 and TRBJ2-5; possible D gene TRBD2, 5 bases. The CDR3 is 15 residues long. Trimming left V 0 bases short and J 3 bases short, with 11 bases between. Germline V gene sequence: CDR1 ENHRY, CDR2 SYGVKD. CDR3 DNA sequence: TGTGCCATCAGTGAGTCGAACGGGCGGGAAGAGACCCAGTACTTC. Protein: CAISESNGREETQYF.

The chain combines TRBV18 with TRBJ2-1; the match to TRBD2 covers 12 bases. Germline V gives CDR1 KGHSH, CDR2 LQKENI. V was pared by 3 bases and J by 15 bases, with 9 bases of the junction left unmatched. The CDR3 contains 14 residues. The CDR3 sequence: CASSPTGTSGLLFF. For the CDR3, the DNA is TGTGCCAGCTCACCGACCGGGACTAGCGGGCTGTTGTTCTTC.

V gene TRBV6-6 combines with J gene TRBJ1-5, with TRBD1 matching 7 bases. The CDR3 is 14 amino acids. Trimming cost V 3 bases and J 5 bases; bases outside gene matches: 4. Germline V gene sequence: CDR1 MNHNY, CDR2 SVGAGI (reference sequence). CDR3 amino acids: CASSYGTEDQPQHF. In DNA, the CDR3 is TGTGCCAGCAGTTATGGGACAGAGGATCAGCCCCAGCATTTT.

The rearrangement uses TRBV6-6 and TRBJ2-1; maybe TRBD2 (6 bases). V was clipped by 3 bases and J by 7 bases, with 16 bases between them. This CDR3 spans 15 amino acids. The germline CDR1 and CDR2 sequences are MNHNY and SVGAGI (reference sequence). The CDR3: CASSYSDFSGNEQFF. The DNA of the CDR3 is TGTGCCAGCAGTTATAGCGACTTTAGCGGAAATGAGCAGTTCTTC.

The J gene is TRBJ1-2, the V gene TRBV6-5; a possible D gene is TRBD1 (6 bases). Looked up from germline, CDR1 is MNHEY and CDR2 is SVGAGI. The CDR3 is made up of 15 amino acids. Trimming took 6 bases from V and 1 from J, leaving 15 bases between them. Here the CDR3 reads CASSPTGYRNYGYTF. CDR3 sequence (DNA): TGTGCCAGCAGCCCGACAGGATATCGTAACTATGGCTACACCTTC.

The rearrangement links TRBV15 to TRBJ1-2, with TRBD1 matching over 11 bases. V dropped 0 bases and J dropped 2; count of bases not matched to a gene: 8. The CDR3 is 18 amino acids. Per germline, CDR1 LNHNV and CDR2 YYDKDF (reference sequence). CDR3: CATSRDLWTGGKNYGYTF. CDR3 bases: TGTGCCACCAGCAGAGATCTGTGGACAGGGGGCAAGAACTATGGCTACACCTTC.

V and J are TRBV2 and TRBJ2-6; D uncertain. CDR1 is SNHLY, CDR2 FYNNEI, per germline. The length of the CDR3 is 15 residues. The V gene lost 6 bases and the J gene lost 0 bases, with 9 bases spanning the gap. The DNA of the CDR3 is TGTGCCAGCAGCCAGGTGCGCTCTGGGGCCAACGTCCTGACTTTC. Its translation is CASSQVRSGANVLTF. The variable domain in full, with the rest retrieved from reference TRBV2 and TRBJ2-6, is EPEVTQTPSHQVTQMGQEVILRCVPISNHLYFYWYRQILGQKVEFLVSFYNNEISEKSEIFDDQFSVERPDGSNFTLKIRSTKLEDSAMYFCASSQVRSGANVLTFGAGSRLTVL.

V is TRBV4-2 and J is TRBJ1-2; TRBD1 might be the D (6 bases). This CDR3 comprises 16 residues. The ends were cut back, 2 bases at V and 0 bases at J, with 13 bases in the middle. Per the germline V gene, CDR1 is LGHNA and CDR2 is YNFKEQ. This CDR3 is CASSQPWDTSNYGYTF. The DNA of the CDR3 is TGTGCCAGCAGCCAACCCTGGGACACCTCTAACTATGGCTACACCTTC.

This chain links TRBV4-1 with TRBJ2-3, with 7 bases fitting TRBD1. The V segment lost 4 bases and the J segment 0 bases; nucleotides outside the gene matches: 4. Germline lookup yields CDR1 MGHRA and CDR2 YSYEKL. The CDR3 extends over 15 amino acids. The CDR3: CASSPTGPSTDTQYF. The DNA for the CDR3 is TGCGCCAGCAGCCCGACAGGGCCTAGCACAGATACGCAGTATTTT.

V usage is TRBV7-2 and J usage is TRBJ1-6; the match to TRBD1 covers 9 bases. Germline CDR1 and CDR2: SGHTA and FQGNSA. The CDR3 totals 15 residues. After removal of 2 bases from V and 8 bases from J, the junction contained 4 bases not matched to a gene. The CDR3 nucleotides read TGTGCCAGCAGCTTACCAGGACAGGGGTATTCACCCCTCCACTTT. Its protein is CASSLPGQGYSPLHF. Full variable domain (missing parts from reference TRBV7-2 and TRBJ1-6): GAGVSQSPSNKVTEKGKDVELRCDPISGHTALYWYRQSLGQGLEFLIYFQGNSAPDKSGLPSDRFSAERTGGSVSTLTIQRTQQEDSAVYLCASSLPGQGYSPLHFGNGTRLTVT.

J is TRBJ1-6 and V is TRBV5-1; 7 bases are a match to TRBD1. This CDR3 is 16 amino acids long. The J segment lost 1 base and the V segment lost 4 bases, leaving 5 bases of the junction unmatched. The germline V gene has CDR1 SGHRS and CDR2 YFSETQ. Here the CDR3 reads CASSRQGPSYNSPLHF. The CDR3 DNA is TGCGCCAGCAGCCGACAGGGCCCGTCCTATAATTCACCCCTCCACTTT.